The clone carrying this T cell receptor beta chain occurred many times. The antigen is undetermined. Germline and junction disagree at one end, which may indicate a read error. This record comes from a study of response to subunit inactivated influenza vaccine. Study findings and constraints: It was suggested by the authors that few new T cells are recruited by each seasonal influenza vaccination.

A single record per CDR3 protein comes from TCRdb applying MiXCR to the RT-PCR reads. The sample has under 800,000 distinct CDR3 sequences; about 14% are singletons. Germline assignment: CDR1 SGHAT and CDR2 FQDESV (reference sequence). The CDR3 is 15 amino acids. Specimen: PBMCs from blood, collected less than 15 days before vaccination. The chain recombines TRBV11-1 with TRBJ2-1; TRBD1 agrees at 7 bases. This receptor was obtained from a man in his fifties or sixties who received an inactivated influenza vaccine. The CDR3 reads CASSLGQSSYNEQFF. For the CDR3, the DNA is TGCGCCAGCAGCTTGGGACAGAGCTCCTACAATGAGCAGTTCTTC.